Each of the 6 T cell receptor beta chains below was sequenced from the same sample in a study of T-cell reconstitution after alpha-beta-depleted transplantation in children. Unique molecular identifiers were built into the TCRbeta library. A single record per CDR3 protein comes from TCRdb applying MiXCR to the PCR reads. The repertoire includes some 830,000 distinct CDR3 sequences, less than 20% of them detected once, and about 5% sits in the top ten. The starting material was PBMCs, mostly from graft donor cells, obtained 360 days after TCRalphabeta/CD19-depleted stem cell transplant. The receptors come from a male patient between 10 and 17 years old who had a stem cell transplant for acute lymphoblastic leukemia, so the T cells may come from the graft donor.

This clonotype was seen a handful of times. This sequence joins TRBV5-6 and TRBJ2-7; 10 bases agree with TRBD2. The CDR3 spans 17 residues. Germline V gene data show CDR1 as SGHDT and CDR2 as YYEEEE. V lost 0 bases to trimming and J lost 1 base; unmatched junction nucleotides: 7. CDR3 in amino acids: CASSLESSGSWSYEQYF. The CDR3 DNA sequence: TGTGCCAGCAGCTTGGAGTCTAGCGGGAGTTGGTCCTACGAGCAGTACTTC. The complete variable domain, with remaining parts taken from reference TRBV5-6 and TRBJ2-7, reads DAGVTQSPTHLIKTRGQQVTLRCSPKSGHDTVSWYQQALGQGPQFIFQYYEEEERQRGNFPDRFSGHQFPNYSSELNVNALLLGDSALYLCASSLESSGSWSYEQYFGPGTRLTVT.

This clonotype was counted between two and nine times. CDR3: CSAKKPAGSSTDTQYF. CDR3 coding DNA: TGCAGTGCTAAGAAGCCGGCCGGGTCTAGCACAGATACGCAGTATTTT. V is TRBV20-1 and J is TRBJ2-3; D gene ambiguous. Germline V gene sequence: CDR1 DFQATT, CDR2 SNEGSKA (reference sequence). The CDR3 is made up of 16 amino acids. Between the trimmed V and J ends, which lost 4 bases and 0 bases, there was a span of 17 bases.

V and J are TRBV24-1 and TRBJ2-1; D not resolved. This CDR3 spans 15 amino acids. Per germline, CDR1 KGHDR and CDR2 SFDVKD. The V gene lost 6 bases and the J gene lost 2 bases, with 13 bases spanning the gap. CDR3 bases: TGTGCCACCAGTAATGCTGATTGGCCCTACAATGAGCAGTTCTTC. Amino acid sequence: CATSNADWPYNEQFF.

The chain couples TRBV11-3 to TRBJ1-1; 7 bases are shared with TRBD1. The CDR3 has 16 residues. The V gene's germline CDR1 is SGHNT and CDR2 YENEEA. Unmatched junction bases numbered 13, after V lost 3 bases and J lost 6 bases. CDR3: CASSLTLGTVSAEAFF. CDR3 nucleotide sequence: TGTGCCAGCAGCTTGACACTAGGGACAGTATCCGCTGAAGCTTTCTTT.

The CDR3 DNA reads as TGCGCCAGCAGCTTGCCGGGACTAGCGGGGCATTACGGGGAGCAGTACTTC. It yields the protein CASSLPGLAGHYGEQYF. The rearrangement links TRBV5-1 to TRBJ2-7, with TRBD2 matching 13 bases. Unmatched junction bases numbered 11, after V lost 1 base and J lost 7 bases. The CDR3 extends over 17 amino acids. Germline-derived CDR1 and CDR2 are SGHRS and YFSETQ. Combining the CDR3 with reference TRBV5-1 and TRBJ2-7 gives the whole variable domain KAGVTQTPRYLIKTRGQQVTLSCSPISGHRSVSWYQQTPGQGLQFLFEYFSETQRNKGNFPGRFSGRQFSNSRSEMNVSTLELGDSALYLCASSLPGLAGHYGEQYFGPGTRLTVT.

The genes are TRBV4-2 and TRBJ1-1; D gene ambiguous. CDR3 length equals 14 residues. The germline V gene encodes CDR1 LGHNA and CDR2 YNFKEQ. V was shortened by 2 bases and J by 6 bases, with 13 bases between the two germline ends. The chain's CDR3 is CASSQPGQWPEAFF. Here the CDR3 DNA reads TGTGCCAGCAGCCAACCGGGCCAGTGGCCTGAAGCTTTCTTT.